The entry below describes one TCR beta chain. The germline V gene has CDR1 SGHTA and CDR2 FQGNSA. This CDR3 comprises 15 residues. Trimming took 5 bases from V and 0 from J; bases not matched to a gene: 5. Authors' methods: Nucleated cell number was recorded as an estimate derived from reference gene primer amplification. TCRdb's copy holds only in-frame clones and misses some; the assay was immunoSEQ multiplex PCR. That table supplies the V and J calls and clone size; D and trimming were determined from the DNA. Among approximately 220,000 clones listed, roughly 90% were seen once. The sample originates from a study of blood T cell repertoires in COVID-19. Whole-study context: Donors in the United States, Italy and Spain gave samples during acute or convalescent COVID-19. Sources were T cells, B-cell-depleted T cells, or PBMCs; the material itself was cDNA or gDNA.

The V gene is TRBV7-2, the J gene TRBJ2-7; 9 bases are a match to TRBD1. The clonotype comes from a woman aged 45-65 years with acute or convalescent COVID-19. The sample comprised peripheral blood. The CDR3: CASSPGTGPSYEQYF. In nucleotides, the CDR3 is TGTGCCAGCAGCCCGGGGACAGGGCCCTCCTACGAGCAGTACTTC.